Included here is one T cell receptor (beta chain) sequence, with context. The antigen is unknown. This record comes from a study of vaccination effects on CD4 cells after COVID-19. Following culture for nine to ten days, CD4+ T cells were isolated. The vaccine recipients had no prior SARS-CoV-2 infection, with negative nucleocapsid antibodies. Germline assignment: CDR1 GTSNPN and CDR2 SVGIG (reference sequence). V dropped 2 bases and J dropped 3; count of bases not matched to a gene: 7. The length of the CDR3 is 14 residues. Sequencing used immunoSEQ multiplex PCR; TCRdb keeps in-frame clones, though not all of them. The sample includes 50,000 or so clones, approximately 61% seen only once; the top ten take roughly 5%.

This TCR came from a human donor who received a COVID-19 vaccine. The V gene is TRBV30, the J gene TRBJ2-7; 7 bases match TRBD1. This sample comprised CD4+ T cells from PBMCs cultured without peptide, obtained before COVID-19 vaccination. The CDR3 DNA reads TGTGCCTGGAGTAGGGGGCGGAACCGCTACGAGCAGTACTTC. Translation: CAWSRGRNRYEQYF.